This T cell receptor (beta chain) stems from a study of T-cell memory formation after mild COVID-19. Points from the study as a whole: Contracting CD4+ clones sat mainly in CM and EM; CD8+ in EMRA. Clones shrinking from day 15 to 85 showed even CD4/CD8 mixes; later expanders tilted CD4+.

CDR3 length: 13 amino acids. Germline CDR1 and CDR2: SEHNR and FQNEAQ (reference sequence). V dropped 5 bases and J dropped 7 bases, with 12 bases sitting between them. A single record per CDR3 protein comes from TCRdb applying MiXCR to the 5' RACE reads. The table lists roughly 43,000 distinct CDR3 sequences, 9.5% of them singletons. This clonotype appeared a few times. Its target is unknown. This sequence originates from an adult woman who had mild COVID-19 (a few samples of this study predate the infection). Cell type and time point are not known. The sequencing input was PBMCs or a T cell subset sorted from them (not recorded which). The chain joins TRBV7-9 to TRBJ1-5; no reliable D call. This chain's CDR3 is CASSLVGGQPQHF. The CDR3 DNA reads as TGTGCCAGCAGCCTAGTGGGAGGACAGCCCCAGCATTTT.